This is a list of T cell receptor beta chains from one sample in a study of CD8 T cells in ankylosing spondylitis. One entry per CDR3 protein, called by TCRdb with MiXCR from the 5' RACE reads. Of about 750,000 distinct CDR3 sequences in the sample, around 19% were seen once. The sample taken for sequencing was blood, either unsorted or a sorted T cell fraction (not recorded which). The source is a male donor with ankylosing spondylitis. CDR3s include the opening cysteine and the closing phenylalanine or tryptophan. A D gene is named only where the DNA matches it firmly. Size is stated for part of the rows, as once, few or many counts, or as a class when the clone is expanded.

J | D | V | size | DNA | CDR3
TRBJ2-5 | TRBD1 | TRBV5-5 | many | TGTGCCAGCAGCTTACAGGGGGACCAAGAGACCCAGTACTTC | CASSLQGDQETQYF
TRBJ2-3 | TRBD2 | TRBV2 | - | TGTGCCAGCAGGGGACTAGTTGTAGATACGCAGTATTTT | CASRGLVVDTQYF
TRBJ2-3 | - | TRBV7-3 | - | TGTGCCAGCAGCCCCTACGCATATGATACGCAGTATTTT | CASSPYAYDTQYF
TRBJ1-5 | TRBD1 | TRBV7-2 | few | TGTGCCAGCAGCTGGGGAGACAGGGAAAATCAGCCCCAGCATTTT | CASSWGDRENQPQHF
TRBJ1-5 | TRBD1 | TRBV20-1 | few | TGCAGTGCTAGAGATCGGGGACAGGGGGCGAATCAGCCCCAGCATTTT | CSARDRGQGANQPQHF
TRBJ2-1 | TRBD2 | TRBV20-1 | few | TGCAGTGCTAGACAGGTCGTAGCGGGGCGGGACAATGAGCAGTTCTTC | CSARQVVAGRDNEQFF
TRBJ2-1 | TRBD1 | TRBV4-1 | few | TGCGCCAGCAGCCTTCCGGGACAGGGAGTCAATGAGCAGTTCTTC | CASSLPGQGVNEQFF
TRBJ1-5 | TRBD1 | TRBV5-1 | many | TGCGCCAGCAGCTTGGGGACAGGGAGTCGTCAGCCCCAGCATTTT | CASSLGTGSRQPQHF
TRBJ2-7 | TRBD1 | TRBV20-1 | - | TGCAGTGCTAGAGGTTACCGGGACAGGGGTTTTAACTACGAGCAGTACTTC | CSARGYRDRGFNYEQYF
TRBJ2-1 | TRBD2 | TRBV24-1 | few | TGTGCCACCAGTGAGTTTGTAGCGGGAGTCTACAATGAGCAGTTCTTC | CATSEFVAGVYNEQFF
TRBJ2-7 | TRBD1 | TRBV29-1 | - | TGCAGCGTTGGGACAGGGAGTGTCCACGAGCAGTACTTC | CSVGTGSVHEQYF
TRBJ2-1 | TRBD2 | TRBV6-5 | few | TGTGCCAGCAGTTACTCAGGCGGGAGTTATGATGAGCAGTTCTTC | CASSYSGGSYDEQFF
TRBJ1-3 | - | TRBV12-3/TRBV12-4 | few | TGTGCCAGCAGTTTGGGGAGTGGAGGAAACACCATATATTTT | CASSLGSGGNTIYF
TRBJ2-5 | - | TRBV4-1 | few | TGCGCCAGCAGCCAAGGACCCCCGGGGGGCGGGGAGACCCAGTACTTC | CASSQGPPGGGETQYF
TRBJ1-4 | TRBD1 | TRBV6-1 | - | TGTGCCAGCAGTACACAGGGGAAGAGAGAAAAACTGTTTTTT | CASSTQGKREKLFF
TRBJ2-1 | TRBD1 | TRBV20-1 | few | TGCAGTGCTAGTGAGGGGGCCAGCTACAATGAGCAGTTCTTC | CSASEGASYNEQFF
TRBJ1-1 | - | TRBV20-1 | many | TGCAGTGCTAGAAACCCGGAGGTGAACACTGAAGCTTTCTTT | CSARNPEVNTEAFF
TRBJ2-3 | - | TRBV20-1 | - | TGCAGTGCTAGCCCTAGATTGGGGTTGGATACGCAGTATTTT | CSASPRLGLDTQYF
TRBJ1-6 | TRBD1 | TRBV11-2 | - | TGTGCCAGCTGTCGATACGGAGGGGGCTATTCACCCCTCCACTTT | CASCRYGGGYSPLHF
TRBJ1-5 | - | TRBV7-8 | many | TGTGCCAGCACCGTATTAGAGGGAAAGCCCCAGCATTTT | CASTVLEGKPQHF
TRBJ1-2 | - | TRBV29-1 | many | TGCAGCGTTGAATTAGGGGGATCGGGCTATGGCTACACCTTC | CSVELGGSGYGYTF
TRBJ1-2 | - | TRBV7-8 | few | TGTGCCAGCAGCCACAACCCCGGGTCCCGACAGGACCTTAACTATGGCTACACCTTC | CASSHNPGSRQDLNYGYTF
TRBJ2-7 | - | TRBV5-1 | few | TGCGCCAGCAGCTGGGCCCAGGGGACTGTATACGAGCAGTACTTC | CASSWAQGTVYEQYF
TRBJ2-3 | - | TRBV10-3 | few | TGTGCCATCAGTGGTGCGGGAGATACGCAGTATTTT | CAISGAGDTQYF
TRBJ1-6 | - | TRBV5-1 | few | TGCGCCAGCAGCCCCAACCCACCGGTGGATTTGACACCCCTCCACTTT | CASSPNPPVDLTPLHF
TRBJ2-5 | - | TRBV7-3 | - | TGTGCCAGCAGCTTAAAGTCCTACCAAGAGACCCAGTACTTC | CASSLKSYQETQYF
TRBJ1-1 | - | TRBV6-1 | few | TGTGCCAGCATTCGAAGGGACCGCCGGAACATGAACACTGAAGCTTTCTTT | CASIRRDRRNMNTEAFF
TRBJ2-3 | TRBD1 | TRBV7-2 | - | TGTGCCAGCAGCCGGCGGCGGACAGGGGAAGATACGCAGTATTTT | CASSRRRTGEDTQYF
TRBJ2-7 | - | TRBV5-1 | - | TGCGCCAGCAGCCCAGGGCAAGGATTGTACTACGAGCAGTACTTC | CASSPGQGLYYEQYF
TRBJ2-7 | - | TRBV5-1 | few | TGCGCCAGCAGCCCTCGGGGGGCGACGTCCTACGAGCAGTACTTC | CASSPRGATSYEQYF
TRBJ2-1 | TRBD2 | TRBV7-2 | many | TGTGCCAGCAGCTTAGGACTAGCGGTCAGGTGGTTCTTC | CASSLGLAVRWFF
TRBJ2-7 | - | TRBV7-9 | few | TGTGCTGGAGGCCCTTCTACCTCCTACGAGCAGTACTTC | CAGGPSTSYEQYF
TRBJ1-1 | - | TRBV7-9 | few | TGTGCCAGCAGCCCACCCAGGGTGCCAACTGAAGCTTTCTTT | CASSPPRVPTEAFF
TRBJ1-1 | TRBD1 | TRBV27 | - | TGTGCCAGCAGTTCCCGACAGGGGAGGGCTGAAGCTTTCTTT | CASSSRQGRAEAFF
TRBJ2-7 | - | TRBV5-6 | few | TGTGCCAGCAGCTTGAGGGCGAAAACCTACGAGCAGTACTTC | CASSLRAKTYEQYF
TRBJ1-1 | TRBD1 | TRBV5-1 | - | TGCGCCAGCAGCCCAAGACAGGGGGCGCGGGCGGGGTACACTGAAGCTTTCTTT | CASSPRQGARAGYTEAFF
TRBJ2-7 | TRBD1 | TRBV18 | few | TGTGCCAGCTCCACTGGGACAGGGGGCAGCGGGCAGTACTTC | CASSTGTGGSGQYF
TRBJ2-4 | - | TRBV12-3/TRBV12-4 | - | TGTGCCAGCTCTTTAAGCGGTTTTGATGGACGCCGGGACATTCAGTACTTC | CASSLSGFDGRRDIQYF
TRBJ2-1 | TRBD2 | TRBV20-1 | - | TGCAGTGCGACTAGCGGGGAGGAGAATGAGCAGTTCTTC | CSATSGEENEQFF
TRBJ2-1 | - | TRBV7-9 | - | TGTGCCAGCAGCGTAAACAGGGGGGGCCTTTACAATGAGCAGTTCTTC | CASSVNRGGLYNEQFF
TRBJ2-3 | TRBD2 | TRBV7-9 | - | TGTGCCAGCAGAATGGGACTAGCGGGGCTTGATACGCAGTATTTT | CASRMGLAGLDTQYF